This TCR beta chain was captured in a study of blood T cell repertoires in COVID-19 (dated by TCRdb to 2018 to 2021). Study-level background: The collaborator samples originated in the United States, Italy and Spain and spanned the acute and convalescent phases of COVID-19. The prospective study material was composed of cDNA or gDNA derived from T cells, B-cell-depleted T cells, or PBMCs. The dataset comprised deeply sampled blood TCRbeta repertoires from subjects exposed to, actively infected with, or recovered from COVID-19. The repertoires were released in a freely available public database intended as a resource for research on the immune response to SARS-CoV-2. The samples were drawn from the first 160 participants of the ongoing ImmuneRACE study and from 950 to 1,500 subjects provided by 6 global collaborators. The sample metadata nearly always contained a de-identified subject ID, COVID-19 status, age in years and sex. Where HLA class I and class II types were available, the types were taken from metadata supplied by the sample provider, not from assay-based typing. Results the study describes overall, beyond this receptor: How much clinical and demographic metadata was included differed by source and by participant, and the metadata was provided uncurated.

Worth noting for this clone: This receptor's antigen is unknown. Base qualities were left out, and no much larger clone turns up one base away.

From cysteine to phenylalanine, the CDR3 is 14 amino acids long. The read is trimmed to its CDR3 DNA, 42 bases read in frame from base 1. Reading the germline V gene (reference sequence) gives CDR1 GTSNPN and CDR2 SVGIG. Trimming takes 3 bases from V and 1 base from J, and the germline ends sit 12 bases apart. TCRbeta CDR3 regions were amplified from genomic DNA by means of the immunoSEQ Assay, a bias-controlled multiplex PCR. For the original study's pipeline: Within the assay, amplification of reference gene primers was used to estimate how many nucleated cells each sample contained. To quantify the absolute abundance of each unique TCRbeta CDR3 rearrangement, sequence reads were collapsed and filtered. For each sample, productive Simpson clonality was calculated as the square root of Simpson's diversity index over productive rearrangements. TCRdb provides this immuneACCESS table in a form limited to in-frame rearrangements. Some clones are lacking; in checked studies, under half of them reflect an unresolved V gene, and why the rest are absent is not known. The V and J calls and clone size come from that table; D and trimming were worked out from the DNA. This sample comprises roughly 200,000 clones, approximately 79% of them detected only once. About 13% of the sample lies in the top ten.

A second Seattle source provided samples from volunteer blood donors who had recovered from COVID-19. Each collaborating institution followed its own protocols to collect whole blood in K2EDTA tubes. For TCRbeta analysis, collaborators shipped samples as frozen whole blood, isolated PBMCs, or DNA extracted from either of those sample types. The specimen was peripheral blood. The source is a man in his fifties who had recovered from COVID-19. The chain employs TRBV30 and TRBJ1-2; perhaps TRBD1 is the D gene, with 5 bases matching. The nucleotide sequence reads TGTGCCTGGAGGGAAAGGGGAGGTAACTATGGCTACACCTTC. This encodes CAWRERGGNYGYTF.